This T cell receptor beta chain was identified during a study of CXCR3-negative and CXCR3-positive naive CD8 T cells. Notes on this clonotype: The antigen remains undetermined.

Study-level findings and limits: TRB CDR3s of CXCR3-positive naive cells were more hydrophobic than those of CXCR3-negative naive cells. Comparison of naive CXCR3-negative and CXCR3-positive cells revealed similar TRBV-TRBJ usage, while memory cells differed. For the naive subsets, surface CD5 was similar, and TCR strength was inferred from TRB CDR3 properties. Diversity in memory CD8+ cells fell much lower than the comparably high levels seen in both naive subsets.

Germline V gene lookup returns CDR1 LNHDA and CDR2 SQIVND (reference sequence). CDR3 length: 18 amino acids. All TRB cDNA libraries came from 5' RACE performed with UMI labels. TCRdb re-called the 5' RACE reads, yielding one record per CDR3 amino acid sequence without DNA. This sample carries 6,500 to 9,500 distinct CDR3 sequences, with roughly 2.2% going to the ten biggest clones. The TCR was taken from a human donor in good health. Some clones in this sample may be carry-over from other donors' samples. The gene calls are TRBV19 and TRBJ2-1. Sequenced: naive CXCR3- CD8+ T cells from blood. The subset was: CD45RO-CCR7+CD27+CD95- naive CD8+ T cells lacking CXCR3 (TNR3-). The CDR3 loop reads CASSQTSMLVNSYNEQFF.